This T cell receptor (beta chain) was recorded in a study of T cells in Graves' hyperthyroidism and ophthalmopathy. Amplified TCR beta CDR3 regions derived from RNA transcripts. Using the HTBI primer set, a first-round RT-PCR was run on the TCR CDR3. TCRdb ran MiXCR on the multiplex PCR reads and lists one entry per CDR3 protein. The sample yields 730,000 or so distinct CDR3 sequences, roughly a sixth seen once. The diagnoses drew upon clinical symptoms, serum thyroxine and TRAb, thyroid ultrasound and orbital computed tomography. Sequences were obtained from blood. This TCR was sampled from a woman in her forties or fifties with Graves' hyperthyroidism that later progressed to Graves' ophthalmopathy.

CDR3 DNA: TGTGCCAGCAGGCCCCAAAGGAACACTGAAGCTTTCTTT. Protein product: CASRPQRNTEAFF. V gene TRBV6-2 or TRBV6-3 combines with J gene TRBJ1-1; unclear D gene. From germline, CDR1 is MNHEY and CDR2 SVGEGT. The CDR3 runs 13 residues. V lost 6 bases, J lost 1 base, and 9 bases lay in between.